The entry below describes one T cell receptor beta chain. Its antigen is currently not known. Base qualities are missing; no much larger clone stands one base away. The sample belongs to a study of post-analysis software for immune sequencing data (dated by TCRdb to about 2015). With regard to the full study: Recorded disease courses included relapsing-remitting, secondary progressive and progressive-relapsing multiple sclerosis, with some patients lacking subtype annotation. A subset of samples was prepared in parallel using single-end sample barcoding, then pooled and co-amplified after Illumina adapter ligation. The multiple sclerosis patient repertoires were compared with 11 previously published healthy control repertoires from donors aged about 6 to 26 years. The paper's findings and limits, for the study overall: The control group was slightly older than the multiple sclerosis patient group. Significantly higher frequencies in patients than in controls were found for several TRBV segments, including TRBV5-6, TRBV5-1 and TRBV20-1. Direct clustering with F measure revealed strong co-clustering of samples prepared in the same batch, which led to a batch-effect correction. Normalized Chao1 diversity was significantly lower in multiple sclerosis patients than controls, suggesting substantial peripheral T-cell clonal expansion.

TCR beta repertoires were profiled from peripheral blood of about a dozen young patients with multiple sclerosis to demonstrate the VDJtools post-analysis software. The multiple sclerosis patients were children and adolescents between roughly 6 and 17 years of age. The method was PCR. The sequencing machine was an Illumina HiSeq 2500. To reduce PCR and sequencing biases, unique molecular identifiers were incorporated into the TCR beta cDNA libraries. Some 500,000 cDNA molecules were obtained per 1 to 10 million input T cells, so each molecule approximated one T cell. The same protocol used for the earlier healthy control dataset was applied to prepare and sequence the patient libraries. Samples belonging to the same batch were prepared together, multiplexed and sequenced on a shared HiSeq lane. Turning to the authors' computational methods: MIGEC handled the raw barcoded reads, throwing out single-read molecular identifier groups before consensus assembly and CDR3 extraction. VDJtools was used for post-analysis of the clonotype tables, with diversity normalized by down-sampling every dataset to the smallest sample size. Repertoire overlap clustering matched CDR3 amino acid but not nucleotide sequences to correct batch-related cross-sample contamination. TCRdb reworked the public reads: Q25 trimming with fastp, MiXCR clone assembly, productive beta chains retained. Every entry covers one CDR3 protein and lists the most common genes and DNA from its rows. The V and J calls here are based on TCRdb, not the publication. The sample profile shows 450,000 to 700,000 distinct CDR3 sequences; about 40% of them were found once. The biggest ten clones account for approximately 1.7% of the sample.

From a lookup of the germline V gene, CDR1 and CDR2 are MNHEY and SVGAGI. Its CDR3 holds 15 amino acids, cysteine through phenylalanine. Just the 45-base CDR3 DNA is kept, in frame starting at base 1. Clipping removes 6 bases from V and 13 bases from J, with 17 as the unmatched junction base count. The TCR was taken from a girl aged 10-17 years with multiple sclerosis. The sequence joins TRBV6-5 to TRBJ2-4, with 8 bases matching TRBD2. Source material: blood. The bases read TGTGCCAGCAGGGACCAAGCGGGGGCCTCCTACAAGCAGTACTTC. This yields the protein CASRDQAGASYKQYF.